The next 2 T cell receptor beta chains were all read from a single sample in a study of beta chain features in type 1 diabetes. The authors reverse transcribed all of the isolated RNA, so sequencing captured expressed TCRB transcripts. Clones were sequenced by immunoSEQ multiplex PCR, and TCRdb holds only the in-frame ones, with some missing. The sample has some 410,000 clones, more than 11% seen once. Sequenced: naive CD4+ T cells from blood. The receptors shown here come from a man aged 25 to 45 in good health.

This clone was counted a few times. The V call is TRBV9, the J call TRBJ1-1, with a weak D call TRBD1 (5 bases). Trimming shortened V by 3 bases and J by 5 bases, and 11 bases separated the two germline ends. Germline lookup yields CDR1 SGDLS and CDR2 YYNGEE. The CDR3 has 13 amino acids. The CDR3 DNA follows: TGTGCCAGCAGCGACCCAGGGATAACTGAAGCTTTCTTT. The encoded protein is CASSDPGITEAFF.

In this sample, this clone turned up a few times. The chain employs TRBV15 and TRBJ2-7; TRBD1 matches at 7 bases. Germline V gives CDR1 LNHNV, CDR2 YYDKDF (reference sequence). Trimming took 3 bases from V and 0 from J; bases not matched to a gene: 5. The CDR3 runs to 15 residues. The CDR3 is CATSREQGYSYEQYV. The CDR3 nucleotides are TGTGCCACCAGCAGGGAACAGGGGTACTCCTACGAGCAGTACGTC.